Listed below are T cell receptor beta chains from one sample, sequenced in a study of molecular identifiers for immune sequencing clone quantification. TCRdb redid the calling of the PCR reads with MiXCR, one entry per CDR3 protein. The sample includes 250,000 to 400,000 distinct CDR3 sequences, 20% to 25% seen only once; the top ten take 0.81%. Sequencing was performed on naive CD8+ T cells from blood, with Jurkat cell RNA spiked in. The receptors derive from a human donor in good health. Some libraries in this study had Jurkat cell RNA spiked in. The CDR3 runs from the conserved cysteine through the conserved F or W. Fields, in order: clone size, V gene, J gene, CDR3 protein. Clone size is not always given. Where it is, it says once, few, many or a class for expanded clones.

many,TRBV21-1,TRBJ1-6,CASSKGATGEISYNSPLHF
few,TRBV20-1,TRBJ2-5,CGARDRTGRETQYF
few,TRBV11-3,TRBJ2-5,CASSFQGPSQTQYF
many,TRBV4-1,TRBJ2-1,CASSRGLARNNEQFF
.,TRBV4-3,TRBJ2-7,CASSPSHGTSATYEQYF
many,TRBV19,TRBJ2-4,CASSIDPSGAKNIQYF
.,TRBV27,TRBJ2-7,CASAHPLERAYYEQYF
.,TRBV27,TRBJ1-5,CASSPLGSNQPQHF
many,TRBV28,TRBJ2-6,CASSLFGSGANVLTF
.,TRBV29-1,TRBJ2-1,CSVEGRRYNEQFF
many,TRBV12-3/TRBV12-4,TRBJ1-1,CASSPSRGSGDTEAFF
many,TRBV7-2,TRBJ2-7,CASSLGLGAYEQYF
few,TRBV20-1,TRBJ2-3,CSAAKGGAQYF
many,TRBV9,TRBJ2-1,CASSVGTRENEQFF
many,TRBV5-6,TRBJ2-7,CATAPGTGPEQYF
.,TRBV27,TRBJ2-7,CASSLSAGTGRYEQYF
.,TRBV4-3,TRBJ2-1,CASSQDSRTAYNEQFF
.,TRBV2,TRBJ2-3,CASSEGGRGSDTQYF
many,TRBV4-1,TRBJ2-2,CATGTGQGLTGELFF
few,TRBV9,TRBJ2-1,CASSVGDSPNYEQFF
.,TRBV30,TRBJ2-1,CAWSVLSSYNEQFF
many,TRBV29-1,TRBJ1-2,CSVEEEWGYGYTF
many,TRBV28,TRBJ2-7,CASSNPYLAPYEQYF
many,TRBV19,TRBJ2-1,CASSIAGTFREQFF
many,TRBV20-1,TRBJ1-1,CSARDGLNTEAFF
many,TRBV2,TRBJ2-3,CASSESPMTPDTQYF
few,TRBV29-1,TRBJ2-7,CSVPGTHYEQYF
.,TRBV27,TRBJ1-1,CASSLTGSMSTEAFF
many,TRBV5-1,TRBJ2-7,CASSFSSGYEQYF
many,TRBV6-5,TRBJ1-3,CASSYEPTGATPSGNTIYF
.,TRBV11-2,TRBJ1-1,CASSLYGGGETEAFF
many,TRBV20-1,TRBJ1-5,CSAHNYRVPSQPQHF
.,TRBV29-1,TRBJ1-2,CSVTEPSYGYTF
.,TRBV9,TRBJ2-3,CASSARLAGPSGPSTGTQYF
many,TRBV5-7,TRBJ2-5,CASPPGTPSF
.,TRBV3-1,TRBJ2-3,CASSQVSLPSTDTQYF
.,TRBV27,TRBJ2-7,CASSPLAAAYEQYF
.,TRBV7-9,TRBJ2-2,CASSLESNTGELFF
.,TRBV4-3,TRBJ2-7,CASSQASDVYEQYF
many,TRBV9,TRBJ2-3,CASSPIDSPFEGGWYF
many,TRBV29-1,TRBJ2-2,CSVDWANTGELFF
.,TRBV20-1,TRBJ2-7,CSAREGGAWSSYEQYF
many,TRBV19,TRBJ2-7,CASSFSAVAYEQYF
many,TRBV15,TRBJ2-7,CATSSDRDYEQYF
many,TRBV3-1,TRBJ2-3,CASRNKGTDTQYF
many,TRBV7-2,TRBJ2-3,CASSFPGQGLDTQYF
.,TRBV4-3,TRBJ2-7,CASSQGSGGGRNEQYF
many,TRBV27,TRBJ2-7,CASSYRAGARYEQYF
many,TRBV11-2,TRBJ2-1,CASSLGVSGRNSYNEQFF
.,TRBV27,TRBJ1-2,CASSLSPGLNYGYTF
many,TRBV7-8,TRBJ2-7,CASSLEGLGGEQYF
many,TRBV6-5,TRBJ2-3,CASSPKTVDTQYF
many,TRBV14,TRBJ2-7,CASRPTGGYEQYF
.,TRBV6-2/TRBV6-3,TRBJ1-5,CASSPRTALYSNQPQHF
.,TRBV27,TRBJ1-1,CASSLSLRATEAFF
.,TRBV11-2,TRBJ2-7,CASGHAEEQYF
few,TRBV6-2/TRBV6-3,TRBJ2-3,CASSYSTSGGPDTQYF
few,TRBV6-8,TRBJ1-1,CASSYSRGRNTEAFF
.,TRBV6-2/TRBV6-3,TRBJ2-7,CASSYAGRYEQYF